Listed here are 16 T cell receptor beta chains from one sample, sequenced in a study of T cell responses to AZD1222 COVID-19 vaccine. Sequencing used immunoSEQ multiplex PCR; TCRdb keeps in-frame clones, though not all of them. In the table there are some 120,000 clones, 65% to 90% of which are singletons. Sequencing was performed on peripheral blood, taken 28 days after the second AZD1222 dose. The receptors originated from an adult who received the AZD1222 COVID-19 vaccine.

This sequence joins TRBV5-1 and TRBJ1-2; D may be TRBD1 (5 bases). The CDR3 length is 13 residues. CDR1 and CDR2 from the germline V gene are SGHRS and YFSETQ. V was cut by 0 bases and J by 4 bases, with 7 bases left in between. CDR3 sequence reads: CASSLDRTYGYTF. CDR3 DNA sequence: TGCGCCAGCAGCTTGGACAGGACCTATGGCTACACCTTC.

The genes are TRBV30 and TRBJ1-5; D unresolved. The V gene lost 3 bases and the J gene lost 7 bases, with 10 bases spanning the gap. This CDR3 spans 12 amino acids. Germline CDR1 and CDR2: GTSNPN and SVGIG (reference sequence). CDR3 in amino acids: CAWSVFLQPQHF. The CDR3 DNA sequence: TGTGCCTGGAGCGTTTTCTTGCAGCCCCAGCATTTT.

This clone was observed once. This chain joins TRBV7-2 and TRBJ1-5; TRBD1 might be the D (6 bases). This CDR3 comprises 15 residues. V was cut by 5 bases and J by 4 bases, with 15 bases left in between. The germline gives CDR1 SGHTA, CDR2 FQGNSA. The CDR3 region has the DNA TGTGCCAGCAGCCCCGGGGGGGGCAGGAATCAGCCCCAGCATTTT. This codes for CASSPGGGRNQPQHF.

The chain recombines TRBV7-8 with TRBJ1-2, with D possibly matching TRBD1 (6 bases). V was clipped by 7 bases and J by 1 base, with 19 bases between them. Germline CDR1 and CDR2: SGHVS and FQNEAQ. The CDR3 is made up of 16 amino acids. The CDR3, as DNA: TGTGCCAGCATACCACGTCCCGGGACACTTAACTATGGCTACACCTTC. Translating it yields CASIPRPGTLNYGYTF. Using reference TRBV7-8 and TRBJ1-2 for the parts outside the CDR3, the full variable domain is GAGVSQSPRYKVAKRGQDVALRCDPISGHVSLFWYQQALGQGPEFLTYFQNEAQLDKSGLPSDRFFAERPEGSVSTLKIQRTQQEDSAVYLCASIPRPGTLNYGYTFGSGTRLTVV.

This clone was counted at least ten times. The rearrangement joins TRBV3-1 (or the pseudogene TRBV3-2) to TRBJ1-1; D not certain. There are 13 residues in the CDR3. Germline CDR1 is LGHDT and CDR2 is YNNKEL (reference sequence). With 5 bases removed from V and 1 base from J, the gap between germline ends came to 8 bases. CDR3 DNA: TGTGCCAGCAGCACCCCGGGGAACACTGAAGCTTTCTTT. Protein product: CASSTPGNTEAFF.

CDR3 amino acids: CASSLLTGANYGYTF. The DNA of the CDR3 is TGTGCCAGCAGCCTTCTGACAGGGGCTAACTATGGCTACACCTTC. J is TRBJ1-2 and V is TRBV7-8, with 8 nucleotides matching TRBD1. Germline loops: CDR1 SGHVS, CDR2 FQNEAQ. The V and J ends lost 5 bases and 0 bases, in that order; junction bases with no gene match: 5. The CDR3 spans 15 residues. The full variable domain, its missing parts supplied by reference TRBV7-8 and TRBJ1-2, is GAGVSQSPRYKVAKRGQDVALRCDPISGHVSLFWYQQALGQGPEFLTYFQNEAQLDKSGLPSDRFFAERPEGSVSTLKIQRTQQEDSAVYLCASSLLTGANYGYTFGSGTRLTVV.

This clone was counted a single time. The chain uses TRBV3-1 (or the pseudogene TRBV3-2) and TRBJ1-2; D is possibly TRBD1 (6 bases). CDR1 and CDR2 (germline): LGHDT, YNNKEL (reference sequence). Trimming removed 0 bases from V and 6 bases from J, with 17 bases in between. CDR3 length: 16 residues. CDR3 coding DNA: TGTGCCAGCAGCCAAGAGGGGGCCGCGCGAACGGATGGCTACACCTTC. Protein sequence: CASSQEGAARTDGYTF.

This clone appeared a few times. The rearrangement links TRBV9 to TRBJ2-7, with 11 bases lining up with TRBD1. From germline, CDR1 is SGDLS and CDR2 YYNGEE. The CDR3 runs 14 residues. J gave up 9 bases and V 4 bases, and 9 bases lay outside the gene matches. This CDR3 reads CASSQGQGAGRQYF. The CDR3 nucleotides read TGTGCCAGCAGCCAAGGACAGGGGGCGGGTCGGCAGTACTTC.

This sequence joins TRBV5-4 and TRBJ1-6; no clear D gene. Germline CDR1 and CDR2: SGHNT and YYREEE (reference sequence). CDR3 length equals 15 residues. Trimming shortened V by 4 bases and J by 7 bases, and 15 bases separated the two germline ends. The CDR3 reads CASSLPLGENSPLHF. Written as DNA, the CDR3 is TGTGCCAGCAGCCTCCCCCTAGGAGAGAATTCACCCCTCCACTTT.

V and J are TRBV18 and TRBJ1-6; 8 nucleotides match TRBD1. The CDR3 contains 16 residues. Germline CDR1 is KGHSH and CDR2 is LQKENI. Losses at the gene ends were 4 bases for V and 10 bases for J; bases not matched to a gene: 12. The CDR3 here is CASSRETNRGGSPLHF. As DNA, the CDR3 is TGTGCCAGCTCACGAGAGACTAACAGGGGGGGATCACCCCTCCACTTT.

This chain uses TRBV4-2 with TRBJ1-2, with D possibly TRBD1 on 5 matching bases. The CDR3 runs to 18 residues. The ends were cut back, 4 bases at V and 7 bases at J, with 28 bases in the middle. The germline V gene encodes CDR1 LGHNA and CDR2 YNFKEQ. The CDR3 DNA follows: TGTGCCAGCAGCCTCGGGGGAGGCAACGTCTTAGGGCGTGGTGGCTACACCTTC. Its protein product is CASSLGGGNVLGRGGYTF.

V and J are TRBV5-1 and TRBJ2-5; tentative D call: TRBD1 (6 bases). CDR1 and CDR2 (germline): SGHRS, YFSETQ. Between the trimmed V and J ends, which lost 0 bases and 4 bases, there was a span of 13 bases. The CDR3 length is 15 residues. CDR3 sequence: CASSLASTGGETQYF. CDR3 nucleotide sequence: TGCGCCAGCAGCTTGGCTTCGACAGGAGGAGAGACCCAGTACTTC.

The J gene is TRBJ2-5, the V gene TRBV13; TRBD1 is a possible D gene (8 bases). Per germline, CDR1 PRHDT and CDR2 FYEKMQ (reference sequence). The CDR3 totals 19 residues. The V end was cut by 1 base, the J end by 4 bases, with 25 bases between. CDR3 nucleotide sequence: TGTGCCAGCAGCTTAGAAGGGATCCCGTCAACAGGGGGGGCAGAGACCCAGTACTTC. As protein: CASSLEGIPSTGGAETQYF.

The chain carries TRBV9 and TRBJ1-4, with 8 bases fitting TRBD1. The CDR3 contains 12 residues. Germline lookup yields CDR1 SGDLS and CDR2 YYNGEE. V was clipped by 6 bases and J by 11 bases; unmatched bases: 6. CDR3: CASIKDRVKLFF. The CDR3, as DNA: TGTGCCAGCATCAAGGACAGGGTGAAACTGTTTTTT.

The J gene is TRBJ1-6, the V gene TRBV11-1, with 11 bases aligning to TRBD1. The V gene end was trimmed by 5 bases and the J gene end by 10 bases; junction bases not matched to a gene: 7. This CDR3 comprises 15 residues. Germline V CDR1 and CDR2: SGHAT, FQDESV (reference sequence). CDR3 region: CASSGRTGGASPLHF. Written as DNA, the CDR3 is TGTGCCAGCAGCGGGAGGACAGGGGGCGCATCACCCCTCCACTTT.

The rearrangement joins TRBV2 to TRBJ2-7, with TRBD1 as a possible D gene (5 bases). With 7 bases removed from V and 1 base from J, the gap between germline ends came to 14 bases. Germline lookup yields CDR1 SNHLY and CDR2 FYNNEI. The CDR3 length is 14 residues. The CDR3 protein is CASKGMRSSYEQYF. CDR3 in DNA: TGTGCCAGCAAGGGGATGAGATCATCCTACGAGCAGTACTTC.